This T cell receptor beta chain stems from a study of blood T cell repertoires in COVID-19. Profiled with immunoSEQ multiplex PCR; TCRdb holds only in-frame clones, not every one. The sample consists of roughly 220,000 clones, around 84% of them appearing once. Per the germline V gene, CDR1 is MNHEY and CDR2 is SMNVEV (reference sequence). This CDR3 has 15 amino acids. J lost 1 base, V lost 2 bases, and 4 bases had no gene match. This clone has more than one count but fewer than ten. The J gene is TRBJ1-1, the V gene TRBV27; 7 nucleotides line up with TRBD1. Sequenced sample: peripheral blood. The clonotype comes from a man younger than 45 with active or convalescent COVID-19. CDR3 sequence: CASSLRQGWNTEAFF. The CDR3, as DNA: TGTGCCAGCAGTTTAAGACAGGGTTGGAACACTGAAGCTTTCTTT.